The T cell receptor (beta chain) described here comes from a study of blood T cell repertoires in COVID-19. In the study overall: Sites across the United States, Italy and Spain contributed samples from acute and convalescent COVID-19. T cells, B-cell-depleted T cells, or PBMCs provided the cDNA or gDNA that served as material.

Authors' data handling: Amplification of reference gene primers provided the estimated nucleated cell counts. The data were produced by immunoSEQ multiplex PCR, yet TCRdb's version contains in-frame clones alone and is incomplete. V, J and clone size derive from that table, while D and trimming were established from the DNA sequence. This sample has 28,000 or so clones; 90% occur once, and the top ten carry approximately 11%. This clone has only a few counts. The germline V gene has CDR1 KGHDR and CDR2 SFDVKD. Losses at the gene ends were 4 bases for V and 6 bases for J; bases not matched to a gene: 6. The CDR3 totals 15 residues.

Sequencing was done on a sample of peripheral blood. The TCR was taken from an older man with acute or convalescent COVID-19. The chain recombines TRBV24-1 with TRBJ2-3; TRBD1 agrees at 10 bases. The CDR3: CATSDATGGHDTQYF. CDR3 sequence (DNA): TGTGCCACCAGTGACGCGACAGGGGGCCACGATACGCAGTATTTT.